The 3 T cell receptor beta chains given below trace back to one sample, sequenced in a study of T-cell memory formation after mild COVID-19. TCRdb re-called the 5' RACE reads with MiXCR, one entry per CDR3 protein. The sample has under 110,000 distinct CDR3 sequences, over 15% seen once. The sample comprised PBMCs or a T cell subset sorted from them (not recorded which). Receptors were obtained from an adult woman who had mild COVID-19 (a few samples of this study predate the infection). Cell type and time point are not known.

The V gene is TRBV19, the J gene TRBJ2-2; the D gene could be TRBD1 or TRBD2 (5 bases each). Germline lookup yields CDR1 LNHDA and CDR2 SQIVND (reference sequence). The CDR3 runs 17 residues. Trimming took 3 bases from V and 5 from J, leaving 19 bases between them. The CDR3 DNA follows: TGTGCCAGTAGTATGTGGGGACCCGAGGCGTGGACCGGGGAGCTGTTTTTT. Translating gives CASSMWGPEAWTGELFF.

A few counts support this clonotype. The chain carries TRBV25-1 and TRBJ2-7; the match to TRBD1 covers 9 bases. The CDR3 runs 14 residues. Trimming took 5 bases from V and 3 from J; bases not matched to a gene: 5. The V gene's germline CDR1 is MGHDK and CDR2 SYGVNS. CDR3 region: CASSLSDRGYEQYF. The CDR3 nucleotides read TGTGCCAGCAGTCTCTCGGACAGGGGCTACGAGCAGTACTTC.

The chain couples TRBV14 to TRBJ2-5, with TRBD2 matching over 7 bases. Trimming at V came to 0 bases and at J to 2 bases, leaving 6 bases not matched to a gene. Germline V CDR1 and CDR2: SGHDN, FVKESK. This CDR3 is 16 amino acids long. The CDR3 is CASSQESPSGQETQYF. Here the CDR3 DNA reads TGTGCCAGCAGCCAAGAGTCGCCTAGCGGTCAAGAGACCCAGTACTTC. The full variable domain, in which reference TRBV14 and TRBJ2-5 provide the parts outside the CDR3, is EAGVTQFPSHSVIEKGQTVTLRCDPISGHDNLYWYRRVMGKEIKFLLHFVKESKQDESGMPNNRFLAERTGGTYSTLKVQPAELEDSGVYFCASSQESPSGQETQYFGPGTRLLVL.